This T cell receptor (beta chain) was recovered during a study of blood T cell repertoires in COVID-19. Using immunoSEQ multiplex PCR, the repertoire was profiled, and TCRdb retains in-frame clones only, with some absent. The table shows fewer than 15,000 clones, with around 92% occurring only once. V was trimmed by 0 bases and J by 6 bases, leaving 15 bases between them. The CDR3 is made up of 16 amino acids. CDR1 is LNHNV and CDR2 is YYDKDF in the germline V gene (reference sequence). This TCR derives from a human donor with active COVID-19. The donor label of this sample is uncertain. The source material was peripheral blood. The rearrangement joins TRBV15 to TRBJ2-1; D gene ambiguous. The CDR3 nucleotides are TGTGCCACCAGCAGAGATTCACAGCTTGTAAGCAATGAGCAGTTCTTC. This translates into CATSRDSQLVSNEQFF.